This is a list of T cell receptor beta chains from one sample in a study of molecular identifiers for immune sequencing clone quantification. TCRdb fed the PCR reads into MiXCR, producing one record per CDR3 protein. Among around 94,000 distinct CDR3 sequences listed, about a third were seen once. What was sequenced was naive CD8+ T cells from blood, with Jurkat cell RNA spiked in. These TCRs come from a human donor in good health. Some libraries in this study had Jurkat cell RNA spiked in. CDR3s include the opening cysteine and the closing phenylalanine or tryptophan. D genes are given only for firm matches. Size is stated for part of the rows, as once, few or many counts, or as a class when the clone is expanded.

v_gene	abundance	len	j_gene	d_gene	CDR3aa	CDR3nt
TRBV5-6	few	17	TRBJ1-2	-	CASSFGQLLTDPYGYTF	TGTGCCAGCAGCTTTGGACAGCTGCTCACAGATCCTTATGGCTACACCTTC
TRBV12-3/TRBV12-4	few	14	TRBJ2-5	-	CASSLSAAQETQYF	TGTGCCAGCAGTTTATCCGCGGCACAAGAGACCCAGTACTTC
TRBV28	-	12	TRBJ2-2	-	CASRLFTGELFF	TGTGCCAGCAGATTATTCACCGGGGAGCTGTTTTTT
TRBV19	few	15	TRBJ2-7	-	CASSTPDSSPYEQYF	TGTGCCAGTAGTACCCCGGACAGCTCCCCTTACGAGCAGTACTTC
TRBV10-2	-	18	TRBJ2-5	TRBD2	CASRLTSVSRFGRETQYF	TGCGCCAGCAGGCTTACTAGCGTGAGCAGGTTTGGCAGGGAGACCCAGTACTTC
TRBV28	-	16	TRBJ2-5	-	CASSLLPGALGEPQYF	TGTGCCAGCTCCTTGTTGCCAGGCGCTCTTGGTGAGCCCCAGTACTTC
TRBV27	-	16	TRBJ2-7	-	CAGAERLGTPIYEQYF	TGTGCCGGTGCTGAGAGGCTCGGGACGCCGATCTACGAGCAGTACTTC
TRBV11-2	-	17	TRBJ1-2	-	CASSLKSVLGSGYGYTF	TGTGCCAGCAGTCTAAAGTCCGTGTTGGGGAGTGGCTATGGCTACACCTTC
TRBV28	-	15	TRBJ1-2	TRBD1	CASTATGTGKGGNTF	TGTGCCAGCACCGCTACCGGGACAGGGAAGGGTGGCAACACCTTC
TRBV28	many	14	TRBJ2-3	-	CASNILGATDTQYF	TGTGCCAGCAATATATTAGGGGCCACAGATACGCAGTATTTT
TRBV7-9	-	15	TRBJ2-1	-	CASSLLVGVDNEQFF	TGTGCCAGCAGCTTATTGGTAGGGGTGGACAATGAGCAGTTCTTC
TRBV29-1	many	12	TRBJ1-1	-	CSVEELDTEAFF	TGCAGCGTTGAGGAGTTGGACACTGAAGCTTTCTTT
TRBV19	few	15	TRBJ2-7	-	CASSEKGDGTYEQYF	TGTGCCAGTAGCGAGAAGGGGGACGGTACCTACGAGCAGTACTTC
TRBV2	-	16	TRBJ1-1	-	CATKVAVQGGGSEAFF	TGTGCCACCAAAGTGGCCGTGCAGGGAGGAGGTAGTGAAGCTTTCTTC
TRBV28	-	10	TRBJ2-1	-	CARRNNEQFF	TGTGCCCGCAGAAACAATGAGCAGTTCTTC
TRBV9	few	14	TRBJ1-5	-	CASSVVGDNQPQHF	TGTGCCAGCAGCGTAGTAGGGGATAATCAGCCCCAGCATTTT
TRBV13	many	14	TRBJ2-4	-	CASSLGLAKNIQYF	TGTGCCAGCAGCTTAGGTTTAGCCAAAAACATTCAGTACTTC
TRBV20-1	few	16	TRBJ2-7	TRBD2	CSARVVVGLTPYEQYF	TGCAGTGCTAGAGTAGTGGTGGGACTAACACCCTACGAGCAGTACTTC
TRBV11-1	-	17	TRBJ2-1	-	CASSNVPRKSSYNEQFF	TGTGCCAGCAGCAATGTGCCGCGGAAGAGCTCCTACAATGAGCAGTTCTTC
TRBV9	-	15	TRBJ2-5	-	CASSVDGGVQETQYF	TGTGCCAGCAGCGTAGATGGCGGGGTCCAAGAGACCCAGTACTTC
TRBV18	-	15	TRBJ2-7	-	CASSGLDRPSYEQYF	TGTGCCAGCTCGGGTCTCGACAGGCCCTCCTACGAGCAGTACTTC
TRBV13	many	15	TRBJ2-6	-	CASSLGTSGANVLTF	TGTGCCAGCAGCTTAGGCACCTCTGGGGCCAACGTCCTGACTTTC
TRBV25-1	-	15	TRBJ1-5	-	CASGGSGREDQPQHF	TGTGCCAGCGGTGGATCGGGGAGGGAGGATCAGCCCCAGCATTTT